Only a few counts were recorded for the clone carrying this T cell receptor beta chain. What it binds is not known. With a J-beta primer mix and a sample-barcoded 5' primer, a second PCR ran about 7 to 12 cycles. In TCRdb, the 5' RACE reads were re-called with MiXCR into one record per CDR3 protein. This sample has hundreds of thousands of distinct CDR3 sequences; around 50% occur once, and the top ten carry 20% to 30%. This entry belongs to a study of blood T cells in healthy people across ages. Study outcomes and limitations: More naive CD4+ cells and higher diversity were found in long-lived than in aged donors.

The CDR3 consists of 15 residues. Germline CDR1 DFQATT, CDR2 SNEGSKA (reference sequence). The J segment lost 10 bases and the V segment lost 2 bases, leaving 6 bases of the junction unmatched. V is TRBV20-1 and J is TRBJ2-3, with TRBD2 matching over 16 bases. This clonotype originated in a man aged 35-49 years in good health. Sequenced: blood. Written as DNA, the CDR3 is TGCAGTGCTAGATTCGGGACTAGCGGGGGGGCTCCGCAGTATTTT. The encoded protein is CSARFGTSGGAPQYF.